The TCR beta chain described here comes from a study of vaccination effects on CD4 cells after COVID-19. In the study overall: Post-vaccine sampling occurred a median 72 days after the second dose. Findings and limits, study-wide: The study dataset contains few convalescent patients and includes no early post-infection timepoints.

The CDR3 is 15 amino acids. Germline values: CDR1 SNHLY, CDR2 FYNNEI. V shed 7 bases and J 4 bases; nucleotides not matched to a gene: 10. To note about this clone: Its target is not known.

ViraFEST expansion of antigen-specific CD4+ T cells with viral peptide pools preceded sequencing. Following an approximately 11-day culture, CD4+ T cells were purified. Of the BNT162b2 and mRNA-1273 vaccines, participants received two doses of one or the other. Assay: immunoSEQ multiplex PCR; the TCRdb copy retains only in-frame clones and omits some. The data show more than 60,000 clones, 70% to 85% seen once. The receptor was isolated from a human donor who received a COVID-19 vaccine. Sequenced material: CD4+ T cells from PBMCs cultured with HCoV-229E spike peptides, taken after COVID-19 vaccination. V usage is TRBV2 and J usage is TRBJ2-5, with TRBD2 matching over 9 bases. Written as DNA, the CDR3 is TGTGCCAGCACCGACCGGCGGGAGGGACCAGAGACCCAGTACTTC. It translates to CASTDRREGPETQYF.